Reported below is one T cell receptor beta chain. The antigen is undetermined. The study pooled second doses at about 4 or about 12 weeks. The CDR3 sequence is 14 residues long. Between the trimmed V and J ends, which lost 6 bases and 11 bases, there was a span of 21 bases. Looked up from germline, CDR1 is SGHNT and CDR2 is YYREEE (reference sequence). This entry is derived from a study of T cell responses to AZD1222 COVID-19 vaccine. Libraries were prepared by immunoSEQ multiplex PCR; TCRdb keeps only in-frame clonotypes and omits some of them. The sample comprises 50,000 or so clones, around 91% of which are singletons, and approximately 5% rests with the top ten. The study's findings and limits: The study identified only 6 or 7 AZD1222 recipients as seropositive at baseline.

The V and J genes are TRBV5-4 and TRBJ2-4; tentative D call: TRBD1 (6 bases). The sample consisted of peripheral blood, taken 28 days after the second AZD1222 dose. The TCR was taken from an adult who received the AZD1222 COVID-19 vaccine. CDR3 protein: CASNPSDSPRVQYF. The DNA for the CDR3 is TGTGCCAGCAACCCCTCGGACAGTCCTAGAGTTCAGTACTTC.